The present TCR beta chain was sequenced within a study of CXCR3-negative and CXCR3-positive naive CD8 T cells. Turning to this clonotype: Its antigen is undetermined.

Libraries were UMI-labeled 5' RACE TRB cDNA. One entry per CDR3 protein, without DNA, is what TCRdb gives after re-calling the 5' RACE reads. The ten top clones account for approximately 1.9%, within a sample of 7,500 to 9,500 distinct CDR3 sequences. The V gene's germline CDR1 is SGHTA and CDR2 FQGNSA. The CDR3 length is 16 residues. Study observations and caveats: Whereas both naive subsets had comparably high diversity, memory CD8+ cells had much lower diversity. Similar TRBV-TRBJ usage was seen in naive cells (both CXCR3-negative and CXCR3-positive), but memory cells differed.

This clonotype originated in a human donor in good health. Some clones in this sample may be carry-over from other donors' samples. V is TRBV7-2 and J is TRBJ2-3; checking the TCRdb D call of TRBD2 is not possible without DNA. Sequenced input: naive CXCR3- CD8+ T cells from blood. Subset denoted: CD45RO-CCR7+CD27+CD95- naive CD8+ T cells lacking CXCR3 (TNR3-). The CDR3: CASSPGTSSSTDTQYF.